The entry below gives a single T cell receptor (beta chain) sequence along with its context. No cognate antigen has been identified for it. No per-base quality is available; no much larger clone lies one base away. This specimen comes from a study of blood T cell repertoires in COVID-19 (TCRdb year 2020). In terms of the full investigation: Samples from collaborators originated in the United States, Italy and Spain and spanned both the acute and convalescent phases of COVID-19. The prospective study material was composed of cDNA or gDNA derived from T cells, B-cell-depleted T cells, or PBMCs. Deeply sampled blood TCRbeta repertoires from subjects exposed to, actively infected with, or recovered from COVID-19 were included in the dataset. The repertoires were released in a freely available public database meant as a resource for research on the immune response to SARS-CoV-2. Samples were obtained from the ongoing ImmuneRACE study (first 160 participants) and from about 1,300 subjects provided by 6 global collaborators. The sample metadata nearly always contained a de-identified subject ID, COVID-19 status, age in years and sex. Where HLA class I and class II types were available, the types were taken from metadata supplied by the sample provider, not from assay-based typing. Results and caveats for the whole study, not just this receptor: Clinical and demographic metadata were provided uncurated, with the amount varying by source and participant.

V was cut back by 4 bases and J by 1 base, leaving a gap of 13 bases between them. The germline V gene provides CDR1 MGHRA and CDR2 YSYEKL. Reading from cysteine to phenylalanine, the CDR3 counts 15 amino acids. Here the CDR3 DNA is all that survives: 45 bases in frame from base 1. TCRbeta CDR3 regions were amplified from genomic DNA using the immunoSEQ Assay, a bias-controlled multiplex PCR. From the authors' description of their analysis: Nucleated cell counts per sample were estimated from amplification of reference gene primers within the assay. To quantify the absolute abundance of each unique TCRbeta CDR3 rearrangement, sequence reads were collapsed and filtered. For each sample, productive Simpson clonality was calculated as the square root of Simpson's diversity index across productive rearrangements. The source is immuneACCESS, and TCRdb retained only in-frame sequences with V and J called. Part of the clones is not carried over; for the studies checked, unresolved V genes explain less than half of this, and the remainder is unexplained. The DNA gave D and trimming, while V, J and clone size come from that table. The sample table records under 100,000 clones; roughly nine tenths of these occur just once. Around 15% of the sample belongs to the ten largest clones.

Whole blood was collected in K2EDTA tubes by collaborating institutions according to the institutions' own protocols. For TCRbeta analysis, collaborator samples were shipped as frozen whole blood, as isolated PBMCs, or as DNA extracted from either sample type. The V and J segments used are TRBV4-1 and TRBJ2-5, and the D gene may be TRBD2, 6 bases matching. The sequenced sample consisted of peripheral blood. The clonotype originates from a male donor with acute or convalescent COVID-19. The CDR3 amino acid sequence is: CASSPDGGFQETQYF. The DNA reads TGCGCCAGCAGCCCGGACGGGGGATTCCAAGAGACCCAGTACTTC.